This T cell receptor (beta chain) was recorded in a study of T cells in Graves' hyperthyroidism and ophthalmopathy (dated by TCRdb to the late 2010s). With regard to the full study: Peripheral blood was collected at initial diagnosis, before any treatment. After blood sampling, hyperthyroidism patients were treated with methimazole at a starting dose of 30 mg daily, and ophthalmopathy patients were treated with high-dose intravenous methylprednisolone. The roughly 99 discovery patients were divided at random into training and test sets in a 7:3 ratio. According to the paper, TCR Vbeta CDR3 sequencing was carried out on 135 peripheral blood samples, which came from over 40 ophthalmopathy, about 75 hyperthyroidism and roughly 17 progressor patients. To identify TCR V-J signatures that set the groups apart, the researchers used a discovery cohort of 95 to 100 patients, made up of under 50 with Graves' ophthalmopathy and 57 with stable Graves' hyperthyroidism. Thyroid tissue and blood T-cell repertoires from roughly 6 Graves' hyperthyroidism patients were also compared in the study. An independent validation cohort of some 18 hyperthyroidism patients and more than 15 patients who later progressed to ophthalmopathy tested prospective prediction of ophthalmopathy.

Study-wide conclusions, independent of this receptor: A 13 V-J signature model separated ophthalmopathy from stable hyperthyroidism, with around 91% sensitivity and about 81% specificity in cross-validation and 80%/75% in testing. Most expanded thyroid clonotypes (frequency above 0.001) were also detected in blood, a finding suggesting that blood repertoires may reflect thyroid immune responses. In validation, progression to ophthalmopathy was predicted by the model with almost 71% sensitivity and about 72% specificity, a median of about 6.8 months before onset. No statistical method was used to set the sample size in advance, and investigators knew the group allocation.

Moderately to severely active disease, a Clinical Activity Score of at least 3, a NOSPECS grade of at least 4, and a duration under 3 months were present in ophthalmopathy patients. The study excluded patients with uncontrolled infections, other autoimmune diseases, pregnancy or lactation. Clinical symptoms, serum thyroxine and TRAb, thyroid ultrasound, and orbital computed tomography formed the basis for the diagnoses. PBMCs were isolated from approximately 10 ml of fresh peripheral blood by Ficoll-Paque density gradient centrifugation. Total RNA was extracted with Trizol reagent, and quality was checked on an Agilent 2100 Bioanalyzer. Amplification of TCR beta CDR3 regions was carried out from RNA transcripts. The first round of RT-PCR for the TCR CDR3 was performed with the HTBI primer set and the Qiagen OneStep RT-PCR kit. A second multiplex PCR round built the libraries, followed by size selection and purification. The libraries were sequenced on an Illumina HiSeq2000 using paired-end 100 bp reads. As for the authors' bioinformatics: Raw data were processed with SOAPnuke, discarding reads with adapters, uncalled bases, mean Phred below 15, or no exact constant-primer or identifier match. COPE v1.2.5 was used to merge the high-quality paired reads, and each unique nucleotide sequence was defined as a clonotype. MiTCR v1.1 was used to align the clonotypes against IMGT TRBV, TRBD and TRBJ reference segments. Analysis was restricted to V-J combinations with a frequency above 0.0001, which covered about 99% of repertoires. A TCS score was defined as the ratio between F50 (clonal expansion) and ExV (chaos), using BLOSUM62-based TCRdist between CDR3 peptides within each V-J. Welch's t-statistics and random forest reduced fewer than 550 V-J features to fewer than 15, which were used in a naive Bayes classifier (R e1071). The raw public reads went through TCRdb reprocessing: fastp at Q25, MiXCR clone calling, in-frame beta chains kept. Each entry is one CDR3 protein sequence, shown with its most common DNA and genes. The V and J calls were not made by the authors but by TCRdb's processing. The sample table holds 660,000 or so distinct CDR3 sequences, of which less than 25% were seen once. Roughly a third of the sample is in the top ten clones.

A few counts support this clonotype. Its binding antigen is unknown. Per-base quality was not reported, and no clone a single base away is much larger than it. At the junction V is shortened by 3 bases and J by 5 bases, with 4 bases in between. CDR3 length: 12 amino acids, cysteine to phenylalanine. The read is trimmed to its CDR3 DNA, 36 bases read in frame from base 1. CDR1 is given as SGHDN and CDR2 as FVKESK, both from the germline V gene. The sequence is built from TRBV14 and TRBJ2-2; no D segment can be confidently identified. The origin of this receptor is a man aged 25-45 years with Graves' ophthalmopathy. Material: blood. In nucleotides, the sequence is TGTGCCAGCAGCCAGGTTACCGGGGAGCTGTTTTTT. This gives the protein CASSQVTGELFF.